Sequencing of this TCR beta chain was carried out in a study of glioma-infiltrating T cells after dendritic cell vaccination. The PCR used 60 V beta and 13 J beta primers. TCRdb keeps only in-frame clones here, not all; method: immunoSEQ multiplex PCR. The sample carries tens of thousands of clones, around 81% recorded once. Blood PBMC samples: pre-vaccination, two weeks post third vaccination, and at tumor progression. The receptor comes from a human donor with glioblastoma. This material consisted of blood, taken before dendritic cell vaccination.

The CDR3 DNA follows: TGTGCCAGCAGGCTTAGGGCGGGGGTCTCCTACAATGAGCAGTTCTTC. Translated: CASRLRAGVSYNEQFF. The V call is TRBV2, the J call TRBJ2-1; TRBD2 aligns across 7 bases. The CDR3 is made up of 16 amino acids. Germline-derived CDR1 and CDR2 are SNHLY and FYNNEI. J was trimmed by 0 bases and V by 6 bases; bases with no gene match: 8.